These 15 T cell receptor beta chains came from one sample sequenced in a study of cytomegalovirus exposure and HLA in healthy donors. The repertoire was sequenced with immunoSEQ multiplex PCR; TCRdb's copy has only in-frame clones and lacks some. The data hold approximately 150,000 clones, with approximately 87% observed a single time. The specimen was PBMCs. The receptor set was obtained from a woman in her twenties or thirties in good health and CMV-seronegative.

CDR3 in amino acids: CASSYIGQEAFF. CDR3 nucleotide sequence: TGTGCCAGCAGTTACATCGGACAGGAAGCTTTCTTT. The chain joins TRBV6-5 to TRBJ1-1; possibly TRBD1 for D (6 bases). The germline V and J ends were trimmed by 2 bases and 8 bases, with 9 bases remaining between them. Germline CDR1 MNHEY, CDR2 SVGAGI. The CDR3 covers 12 residues.

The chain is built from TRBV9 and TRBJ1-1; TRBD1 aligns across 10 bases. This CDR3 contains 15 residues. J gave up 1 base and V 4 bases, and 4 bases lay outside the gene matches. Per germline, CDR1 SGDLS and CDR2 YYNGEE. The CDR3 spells CASSSRTGGNTEAFF. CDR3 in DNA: TGTGCCAGCAGCTCCAGGACAGGGGGGAACACTGAAGCTTTCTTT.

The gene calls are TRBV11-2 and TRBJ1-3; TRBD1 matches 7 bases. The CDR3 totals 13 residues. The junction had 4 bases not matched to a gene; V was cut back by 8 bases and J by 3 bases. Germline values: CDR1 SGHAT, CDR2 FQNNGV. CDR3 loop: CASQGTDGNTIYF. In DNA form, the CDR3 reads TGTGCCAGCCAAGGGACAGATGGAAACACCATATATTTT.

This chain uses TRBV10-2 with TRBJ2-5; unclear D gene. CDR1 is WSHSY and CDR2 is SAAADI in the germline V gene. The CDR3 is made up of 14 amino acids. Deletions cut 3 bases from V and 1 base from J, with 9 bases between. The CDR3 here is CASSDMAGQETQYF. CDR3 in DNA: TGCGCCAGCAGTGATATGGCAGGCCAAGAGACCCAGTACTTC.

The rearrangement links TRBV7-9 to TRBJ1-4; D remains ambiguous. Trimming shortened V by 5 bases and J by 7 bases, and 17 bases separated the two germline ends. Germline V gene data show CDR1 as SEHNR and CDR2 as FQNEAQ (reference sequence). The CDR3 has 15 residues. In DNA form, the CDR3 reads TGTGCCAGCAGCCCAAAGGCCAGGTTGGGTGAAAAACTGTTTTTT. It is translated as CASSPKARLGEKLFF.

The CDR3 DNA follows: TGTGCCAGCAGACGCGGGGGGACCGAGCAGTACTTC. Translation: CASRRGGTEQYF. The V and J genes are TRBV5-6 and TRBJ2-7, with 8 bases that match TRBD2. CDR1 and CDR2 (germline): SGHDT, YYEEEE. Losses at the gene ends were 5 bases for V and 6 bases for J; bases not matched to a gene: 4. The CDR3 is 12 amino acids. The whole variable domain, filled in from reference TRBV5-6 and TRBJ2-7, reads DAGVTQSPTHLIKTRGQQVTLRCSPKSGHDTVSWYQQALGQGPQFIFQYYEEEERQRGNFPDRFSGHQFPNYSSELNVNALLLGDSALYLCASRRGGTEQYFGPGTRLTVT.

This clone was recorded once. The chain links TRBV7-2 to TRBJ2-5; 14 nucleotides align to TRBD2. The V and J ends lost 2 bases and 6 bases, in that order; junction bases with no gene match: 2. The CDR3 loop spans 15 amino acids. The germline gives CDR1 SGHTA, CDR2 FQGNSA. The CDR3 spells CASSLRTSGGQTQYF. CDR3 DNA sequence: TGTGCCAGCAGCTTAAGGACTAGCGGGGGGCAGACCCAGTACTTC.

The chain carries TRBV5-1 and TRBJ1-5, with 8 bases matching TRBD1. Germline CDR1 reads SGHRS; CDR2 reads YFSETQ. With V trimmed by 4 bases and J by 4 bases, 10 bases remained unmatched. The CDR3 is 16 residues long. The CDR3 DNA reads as TGCGCCAGCAGCCCAGGAGACAGGGGACCGAATCAGCCCCAGCATTTT. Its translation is CASSPGDRGPNQPQHF.

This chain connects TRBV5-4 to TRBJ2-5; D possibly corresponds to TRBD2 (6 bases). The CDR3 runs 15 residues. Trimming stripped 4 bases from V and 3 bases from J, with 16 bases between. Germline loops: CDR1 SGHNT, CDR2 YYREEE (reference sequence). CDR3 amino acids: CASSQPGLSKETQYF. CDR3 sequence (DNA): TGTGCCAGCAGCCAGCCGGGACTTTCAAAAGAGACCCAGTACTTC.

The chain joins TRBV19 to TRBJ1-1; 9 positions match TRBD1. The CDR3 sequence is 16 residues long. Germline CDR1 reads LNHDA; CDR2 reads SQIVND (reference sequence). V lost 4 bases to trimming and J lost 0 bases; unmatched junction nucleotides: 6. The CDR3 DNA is TGTGCCAGTAGTAGTCGAGGACAGGGGATGAACACTGAAGCTTTCTTT. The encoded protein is CASSSRGQGMNTEAFF.

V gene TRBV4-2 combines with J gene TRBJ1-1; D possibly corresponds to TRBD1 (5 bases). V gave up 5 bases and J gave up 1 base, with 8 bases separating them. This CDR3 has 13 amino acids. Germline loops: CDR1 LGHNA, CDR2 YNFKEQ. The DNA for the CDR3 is TGTGCCAGCAGCTCGACAGCGAACACTGAAGCTTTCTTT. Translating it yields CASSSTANTEAFF.

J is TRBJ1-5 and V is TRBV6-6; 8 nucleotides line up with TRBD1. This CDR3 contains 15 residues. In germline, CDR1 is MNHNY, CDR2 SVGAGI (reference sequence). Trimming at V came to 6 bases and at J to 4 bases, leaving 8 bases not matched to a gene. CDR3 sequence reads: CASSKADRGNQPQHF. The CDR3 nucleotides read TGTGCCAGCAGCAAAGCAGACAGGGGAAATCAGCCCCAGCATTTT.

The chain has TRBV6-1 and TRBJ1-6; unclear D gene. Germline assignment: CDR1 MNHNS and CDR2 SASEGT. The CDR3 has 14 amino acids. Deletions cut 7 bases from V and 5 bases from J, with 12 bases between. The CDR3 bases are TGTGCCAGCATTGGGAGAAGGGATAATTCACCCCTCCACTTT. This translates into CASIGRRDNSPLHF.

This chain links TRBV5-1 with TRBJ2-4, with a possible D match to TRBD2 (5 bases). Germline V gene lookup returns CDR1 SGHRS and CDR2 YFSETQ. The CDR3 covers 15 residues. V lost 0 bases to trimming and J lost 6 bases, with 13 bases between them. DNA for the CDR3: TGCGCCAGCAGCTTGGCCGCGGGTGGCGGAAACATTCAGTACTTC. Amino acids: CASSLAAGGGNIQYF.

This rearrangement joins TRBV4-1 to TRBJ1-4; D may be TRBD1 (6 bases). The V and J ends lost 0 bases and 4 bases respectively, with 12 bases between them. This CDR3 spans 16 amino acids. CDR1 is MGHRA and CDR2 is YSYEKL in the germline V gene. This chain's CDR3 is CASSQEVGGYNEKLFF. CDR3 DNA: TGCGCCAGCAGCCAAGAAGTTGGGGGCTATAATGAAAAACTGTTTTTT.